This T cell receptor (beta chain) was sequenced during a study of spatial heterogeneity in lung cancer. Turning to the study itself: Alpha-chain sequences were consistently detected in smaller numbers than beta-chain sequences. Unique TCR and UMI combinations averaged more than ten appearances each in raw reads. Broader study findings: Blood showed ubiquitous tumor TCRs more often at resection than at routine follow-up.

TCRdb processed the 5' RACE reads anew with MiXCR; each CDR3 protein has one entry. The sample records around 110,000 distinct CDR3 sequences, 9% to 15% being singletons. The V gene lost 5 bases and the J gene lost 4 bases, with 13 bases spanning the gap. CDR1 SGHTA and CDR2 FQGNSA come from the germline V gene. This CDR3 is built from 14 residues. A few counts support this clonotype. Its antigen is as yet unknown. Time point reported: blood at routine non-recurrence follow-up after resection. Unsorted tumor, nontumor lung tissue or cryopreserved PBMC supplied the whole RNA. Sequences were derived from PBMCs, sampled at follow-up. The gene calls are TRBV7-2 and TRBJ2-3; D gene uncertain. This clonotype originated in a male donor with early-stage non-small cell lung cancer. Here the CDR3 DNA reads TGTGCCAGCAGCACGAGTAGGGAATCAGATACGCAGTATTTT. Its protein is CASSTSRESDTQYF.